This T cell receptor (beta chain) was identified in a study of blood T cell repertoires in COVID-19. Study at large: Specimens from acute and convalescent COVID-19 originated in the United States, Italy and Spain.

Profiled with immunoSEQ multiplex PCR; TCRdb holds only in-frame clones, not every one. The data hold around 200,000 clones, with under 80% observed a single time. The CDR3 totals 14 residues. The V gene's germline CDR1 is KGHDR and CDR2 SFDVKD. Trimming stripped 9 bases from V and 5 bases from J, with 16 bases between. This TCR was sampled from a woman aged 45 to 65 with acute or convalescent COVID-19. The specimen sequenced was peripheral blood. The chain recombines TRBV24-1 with TRBJ1-5, with TRBD1 as a possible D gene (5 bases). The CDR3 coding sequence is TGTGCCACCGGGGGGAGCCTTGGCGATCAGCCCCAGCATTTT. This sequence encodes CATGGSLGDQPQHF.